These 2 T cell receptor beta chains share one sample of origin, sequenced in a study of technical replicates of blood from four donors. Libraries were prepared by immunoSEQ multiplex PCR; TCRdb keeps only in-frame clonotypes and omits some of them. The sample shows 80,000 or so clones, approximately 95% of them seen only once. The specimen was T cells isolated from PBMCs. The receptors were sampled from a human donor in good health.

This chain uses TRBV9 with TRBJ2-7; maybe TRBD2 (5 bases). The V end was cut by 3 bases, the J end by 6 bases, with 19 bases between. Germline CDR1 and CDR2: SGDLS and YYNGEE. This CDR3 region has 15 residues. CDR3 protein: CASSATPDSEGEQYF. The CDR3 DNA reads TGTGCCAGCAGCGCAACCCCGGACTCCGAAGGCGAGCAGTACTTC.

This chain uses TRBV18 with TRBJ1-4, with D possibly TRBD1 on 5 matching bases. Germline CDR1 reads KGHSH; CDR2 reads LQKENI. V lost 2 bases, J lost 5 bases, and 12 bases lay in between. There are 15 residues in the CDR3. The DNA of the CDR3 is TGTGCCAGCTCACCAGCGGCAGGGCCAAATGAAAAACTGTTTTTT. Translating gives CASSPAAGPNEKLFF.